This entry describes one T cell receptor beta chain. What antigen it recognizes has not been identified. It has no much larger one-base neighbor in the sample; base qualities were not kept. This specimen belongs to a study of breast tumors, draining lymph nodes, adjacent tissues listed by TCRdb under 2016. For context, the study as a whole: The study compared TCR beta repertoires across tumor, adjacent nontumor tissue and axillary lymph nodes from breast cancer patients. In human breast cancer, the study set out to assess how tumor, surrounding tissue and draining lymph node repertoires relate to one another and whether T cells might be exchanged between them. The research as a whole found: The conclusion that tumor T cells originate in lymph nodes was framed as consistent with a hypothesis rather than directly demonstrated. Tumor and nontumor tissue repertoires were found to be significantly more similar in luminal-like than in basal-like breast cancer. Tumor T-cell repertoires showed less diversity than lymph node repertoires and more diversity than nontumor tissue repertoires, and tumor T-cell repertoires showed preferential V and J gene usage. The data were considered consistent with most tumor T cells being derived from the lymph node and subsequently expanding within tumor tissue.

Reading the germline V gene gives CDR1 SGHVT and CDR2 SQSDAQ. The CDR3 measures 15 amino acids from cysteine to phenylalanine. Of the read, only the CDR3 DNA is kept; its 45 bases are in frame from base 1. Trimming removed 7 bases from V and 5 bases from J; the gene matches leave 12 bases unexplained. Sequencer: Illumina HiSeq 2000. Multiplex PCR amplification was used to generate the TCR beta chain libraries. The amplified TCR beta chain products were analyzed by high-throughput sequencing. TCRdb reran the public reads through fastp at Q25 and MiXCR, keeping productive beta chains. Identical CDR3 proteins give one entry, which carries the most common genes and DNA. In this sample the table shows 60,000 to 75,000 distinct CDR3 sequences, approximately 57% of which occur a single time. In total, the top ten clones hold roughly 20% of the sample.

Sequencing input: breast tumor tissue. The TCR was taken from a female donor with breast cancer. Some clones in this sample may be carry-over from other donors' samples. The sequence is built from TRBV7-4 and TRBJ2-7, with 9 central nucleotides matching TRBD1. The DNA sequence is as follows: TGTGCCAGCACCCCTAGCGACAGGGGGAGAAACGAGCAGTACTTC. It translates as CASTPSDRGRNEQYF.